These 8 T cell receptor beta chains share one sample of origin, sequenced in a study of T-cell memory formation after mild COVID-19. TCRdb reprocessed the 5' RACE reads via MiXCR and lists one record per CDR3 protein. Here the sample spans roughly 550,000 distinct CDR3 sequences, just over 20% being singletons. The source material was PBMCs or a T cell subset sorted from them (not recorded which). The receptors derive from an adult woman who had mild COVID-19 (a few samples of this study predate the infection). Cell type and time point are not known.

This clonotype was recorded a few times. This chain joins TRBV6-5 and TRBJ2-7; 9 nucleotides agree with TRBD2. The V segment lost 1 base and the J segment 6 bases; nucleotides outside the gene matches: 4. In germline, CDR1 is MNHEY, CDR2 SVGAGI. This CDR3 region has 14 residues. DNA of the CDR3: TGTGCCAGCAGTTACTTCGCGGGAGGGGGCGAGCAGTACTTC. Amino acids: CASSYFAGGGEQYF.

The V call is TRBV29-1, the J call TRBJ2-1; 11 bases agree with TRBD2. V gave up 5 bases and J gave up 13 bases; unmatched junction bases: 7. The V gene's germline CDR1 is SQVTM and CDR2 ANQGSEA. This CDR3 is 12 amino acids long. The CDR3 DNA follows: TGCAGCGTTATGACTAGCGGGACCCCCCAGTTCTTC. Its protein product is CSVMTSGTPQFF.

The table lists this clonotype with a few counts. The chain is built from TRBV27 and TRBJ2-7; the match to TRBD2 covers 10 bases. This CDR3 spans 13 amino acids. Germline CDR1 and CDR2: MNHEY and SMNVEV (reference sequence). Trimming removed 9 bases from V and 2 bases from J; junction bases left unmatched: 4. CDR3 nucleotides: TGTGCCAGTTGGACTAGCGGCGCCTACGAGCAGTACTTC. Protein: CASWTSGAYEQYF.

V gene TRBV6-1 combines with J gene TRBJ2-3; TRBD1 or TRBD2 may be the D gene (5 bases each). This CDR3 comprises 16 residues. CDR1 is MNHNS, CDR2 SASEGT, per germline. V was clipped by 3 bases and J by 0 bases, with 13 bases between them. The CDR3 loop reads CASSERRGASTDTQYF. CDR3 sequence (DNA): TGTGCCAGCAGTGAGCGCAGAGGGGCCAGCACAGATACGCAGTATTTT.

Only a few counts were recorded for this clonotype. V is TRBV20-1 and J is TRBJ2-3; D might be TRBD1 (6 bases). Per the germline V gene, CDR1 is DFQATT and CDR2 is SNEGSKA (reference sequence). Trimming removed 5 bases from V and 5 bases from J, with 8 bases in between. The CDR3 consists of 11 residues. CDR3 protein: CSALRGDTQYF. The CDR3 DNA sequence: TGCAGTGCTCTCAGGGGAGATACGCAGTATTTT.

This clonotype has a handful of counts. The chain carries TRBV9 and TRBJ1-4, with no clear D. CDR3 size: 13 residues. Germline V gives CDR1 SGDLS, CDR2 YYNGEE. Deletions cut 0 bases from V and 8 bases from J, with 8 bases between. CDR3 amino acids: CASSVAPREKLFF. In DNA form, the CDR3 reads TGTGCCAGCAGCGTAGCCCCAAGGGAAAAACTGTTTTTT. The full variable domain, in which reference TRBV9 and TRBJ1-4 provide the parts outside the CDR3, is DSGVTQTPKHLITATGQRVTLRCSPRSGDLSVYWYQQSLDQGLQFLIQYYNGEERAKGNILERFSAQQFPDLHSELNLSSLELGDSALYFCASSVAPREKLFFGSGTQLSVL.

In its sample, this clonotype was seen a few times. This rearrangement joins TRBV7-9 to TRBJ2-6, with 7 bases that match TRBD1. The CDR3 contains 18 residues. CDR1 is SEHNR, CDR2 FQNEAQ, per germline (reference sequence). The junction had 10 bases not matched to a gene; V was cut back by 5 bases and J by 0 bases. The CDR3 nucleotides are TGTGCCAGCAGCCCAGCAGGGACAGCAATCTCTGGGGCCAACGTCCTGACTTTC. It encodes CASSPAGTAISGANVLTF.

The genes are TRBV12-3 or TRBV12-4 and TRBJ1-3; a possible D gene is TRBD1 (6 bases). This CDR3 contains 14 residues. The V and J ends lost 6 bases and 5 bases respectively, with 14 bases between them. CDR3 amino acids: CASSDTGQRNTIYF. CDR3 nucleotide sequence: TGTGCCAGCAGCGACACTGGACAGAGAAACACCATATATTTT.